This T cell receptor (beta chain) was found in a study of neurological immune-mediated disorders. This clonotype has ten or more counts. As healthy controls, volunteers from a blood bank in Maryland, USA, were used. Germline CDR1 DFQATT, CDR2 SNEGSKA (reference sequence). This CDR3 comprises 11 residues. Between the trimmed V and J ends, which lost 3 bases and 3 bases, there was a span of 6 bases. The cDNA was produced through 5'RACE with 10-nucleotide random UMIs. Using its own MiXCR run on the 5' RACE reads, TCRdb lists one record per CDR3 protein. There are around 16,000 distinct CDR3 sequences in the sample; about 20% occur only once, and under 30% lies in the top ten.

The sequence derives from a middle-aged man in good health. Sequenced: PBMCs. The chain recombines TRBV20-1 with TRBJ2-7; D is uncertain. CDR3 sequence: CSARQYYEQYF. The CDR3 coding sequence is TGCAGTGCTAGGCAGTACTACGAGCAGTACTTC.